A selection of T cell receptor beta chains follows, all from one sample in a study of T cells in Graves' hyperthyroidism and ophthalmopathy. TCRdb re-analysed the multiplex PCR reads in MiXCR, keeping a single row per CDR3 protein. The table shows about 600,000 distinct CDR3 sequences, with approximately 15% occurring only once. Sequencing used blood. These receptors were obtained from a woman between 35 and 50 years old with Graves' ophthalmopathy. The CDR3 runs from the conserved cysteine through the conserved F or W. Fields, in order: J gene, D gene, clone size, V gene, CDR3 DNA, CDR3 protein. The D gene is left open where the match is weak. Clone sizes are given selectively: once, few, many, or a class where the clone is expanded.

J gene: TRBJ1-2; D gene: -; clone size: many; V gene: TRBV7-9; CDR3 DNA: TGTGCCAGCAGCTTAGATGGGTCCAGTTTTTATGGCTACACCTTC; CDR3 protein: CASSLDGSSFYGYTF
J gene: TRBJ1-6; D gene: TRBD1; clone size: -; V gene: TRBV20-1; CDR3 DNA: TGCAGTGCTCTCCGGGACAGCAATTCACCCCTCCACTTT; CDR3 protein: CSALRDSNSPLHF
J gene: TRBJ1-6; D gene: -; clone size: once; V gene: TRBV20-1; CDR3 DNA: TGCAGTGCTAGACAGGATTTTAATTCACCCCTCCACTTT; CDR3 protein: CSARQDFNSPLHF
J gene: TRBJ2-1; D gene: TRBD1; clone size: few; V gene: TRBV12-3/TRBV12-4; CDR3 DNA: TGTGCCAGCAGACCGACAAAGCCGGGACAGGGAGGAAATGAGCAGTTCTTC; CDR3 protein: CASRPTKPGQGGNEQFF
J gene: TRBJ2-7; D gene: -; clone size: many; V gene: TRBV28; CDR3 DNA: TGTGCCAGCAGTCCCCCTCTAACAGGGTGGCAGTACTTC; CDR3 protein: CASSPPLTGWQYF
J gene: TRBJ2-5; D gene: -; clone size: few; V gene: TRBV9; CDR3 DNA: TGTGCCAGCAGCGTAGGAGGGAACCCTCAAGAGACCCAGTACTTC; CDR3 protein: CASSVGGNPQETQYF
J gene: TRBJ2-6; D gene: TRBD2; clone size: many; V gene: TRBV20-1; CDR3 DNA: TGCAGTGCCTCCATGGGACTAGCGGGAGGGGGGACTGGGGCCAACGTCCTGACTTTC; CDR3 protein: CSASMGLAGGGTGANVLTF
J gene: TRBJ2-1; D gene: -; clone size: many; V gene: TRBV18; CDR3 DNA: TGTGCCAGCTCACCTAAAGGACAACCCTACTCCTACAATGAGCAGTTCTTC; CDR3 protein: CASSPKGQPYSYNEQFF
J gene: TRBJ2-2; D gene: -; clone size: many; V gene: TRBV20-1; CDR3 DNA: TGCAGTGCCACGGACCCCACCGGGGAGCTGTTTTTT; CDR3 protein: CSATDPTGELFF
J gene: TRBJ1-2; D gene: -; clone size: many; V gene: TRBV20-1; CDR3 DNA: TGCAGTGCAGGGGAAGGTGGCTACACCTTC; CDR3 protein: CSAGEGGYTF
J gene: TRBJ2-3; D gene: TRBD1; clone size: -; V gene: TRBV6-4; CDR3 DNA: TGTGCCAGCAGTCCCGGGACAGGGTCTAGCTTAGATACGCAGTATTTT; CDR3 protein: CASSPGTGSSLDTQYF
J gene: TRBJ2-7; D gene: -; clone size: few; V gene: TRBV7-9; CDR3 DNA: TGTGCCAGCAGCTTGCCTCCTCACTCCTACGAGCAGTACTTC; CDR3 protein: CASSLPPHSYEQYF
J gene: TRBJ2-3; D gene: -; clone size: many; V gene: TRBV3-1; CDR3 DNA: TGTGCCAGCAGTCGACGCACAGATACGCAGTATTTT; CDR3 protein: CASSRRTDTQYF
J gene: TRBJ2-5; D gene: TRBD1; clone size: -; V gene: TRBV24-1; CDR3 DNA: TGTGCCACCAGTGATTTGTGTAGGGGGCAGAAGAGTCAAGAGACCCAGTACTTC; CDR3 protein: CATSDLCRGQKSQETQYF
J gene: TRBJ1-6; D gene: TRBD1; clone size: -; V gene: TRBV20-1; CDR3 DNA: TGCAGTGCTAGCCCGGCAGGGGGTTCACCCCTCCACTTT; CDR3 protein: CSASPAGGSPLHF
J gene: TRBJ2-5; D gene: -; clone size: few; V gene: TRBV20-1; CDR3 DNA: TGCAGTGCGGCTAGAGGGCAGGGCCACTCAGAGACCCAGTACTTC; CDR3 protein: CSAARGQGHSETQYF
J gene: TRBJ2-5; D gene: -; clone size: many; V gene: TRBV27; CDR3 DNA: TGTGCCAGCAGTCGACAGCAGTACCAAGAGACCCAGTACTTC; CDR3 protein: CASSRQQYQETQYF